These 8 T cell receptor beta chains were sequenced from one sample in a study of blood T cell repertoires in COVID-19. Assay: immunoSEQ multiplex PCR; the TCRdb copy retains only in-frame clones and omits some. The sample includes hundreds of thousands of clones, roughly 90% of them seen just once. The source material was PBMCs or T cells enriched from blood (not recorded which). Receptors were obtained from a woman in her 30s who had recovered from COVID-19.

The table lists this clone with a few counts. This chain uses TRBV19 with TRBJ1-2; 8 bases fit TRBD1. The trim removed 6 bases at V and 5 bases at J, leaving 8 bases unmatched. The V gene's germline CDR1 is LNHDA and CDR2 SQIVND (reference sequence). This CDR3 comprises 14 residues. The CDR3: CASSFDRGGYGYTF. The CDR3 nucleotides read TGTGCCAGTAGCTTCGACAGGGGAGGATATGGCTACACCTTC.

This clone has only a few counts. The genes are TRBV28 and TRBJ1-5; maybe TRBD1 (6 bases). From germline, CDR1 is MDHEN and CDR2 SYDVKM. The CDR3 extends over 17 amino acids. Trimming removed 8 bases from V and 4 bases from J, with 24 bases in between. The CDR3 loop is CASGSGQLILLNQPQHF. The CDR3, as DNA: TGTGCCAGCGGATCCGGACAGCTAATCCTTCTGAATCAGCCCCAGCATTTT. Full variable domain (remainder filled in from reference TRBV28 and TRBJ1-5): DVKVTQSSRYLVKRTGEKVFLECVQDMDHENMFWYRQDPGLGLRLIYFSYDVKMKEKGDIPEGYSVSREKKERFSLILESASTNQTSMYLCASGSGQLILLNQPQHFGDGTRLSIL.

About this clone: At one end the junction does not follow the germline gene, possibly because of a read error. The chain combines TRBV19 with TRBJ2-2; TRBD1 aligns across 9 bases. The CDR3 covers 15 residues. CDR1 LNHDA and CDR2 SQIVND come from the germline V gene (reference sequence). CDR3 bases: TGTGCCAGTAGTAGGGGGACAGGGAACCCCGGGGAGCTGTTTTTT. It is translated as CASSRGTGNPGELFF.

This sequence joins TRBV25-1 and TRBJ1-2, with 7 bases fitting TRBD1. CDR3 length: 16 amino acids. Germline loops: CDR1 MGHDK, CDR2 SYGVNS. V lost 2 bases, J lost 4 bases, and 10 bases stayed unmatched. The CDR3 sequence is CASSEEGGAESYGYTF. CDR3 nucleotide sequence: TGTGCCAGCAGTGAAGAAGGGGGCGCGGAGTCCTATGGCTACACCTTC.

The CDR3 reads CASSLAFRGGVTDTQYF. CDR3 in DNA: TGTGCCAGCAGCTTAGCTTTTCGCGGGGGAGTCACAGATACGCAGTATTTT. This sequence joins TRBV7-2 and TRBJ2-3; 7 nucleotides line up with TRBD2. CDR1 is SGHTA and CDR2 is FQGNSA in the germline V gene. CDR3 length equals 17 residues. V was clipped by 0 bases and J by 2 bases; unmatched bases: 8.

V gene TRBV12-5 combines with J gene TRBJ2-7; tentative D call: TRBD1 (8 bases). There are 14 residues in the CDR3. V was cut by 1 base and J by 6 bases, with 13 bases left in between. Germline CDR1 is LGHNT and CDR2 is FRNRAP. Here the CDR3 reads CASGLGGGTGEQYF. In DNA form, the CDR3 reads TGTGCTAGTGGTTTGGGGGGAGGGACAGGCGAGCAGTACTTC. Full variable domain (outside the CDR3, taken from reference TRBV12-5 and TRBJ2-7): DARVTQTPRHKVTEMGQEVTMRCQPILGHNTVFWYRQTMMQGLELLAYFRNRAPLDDSGMPKDRFSAEMPDATLATLKIQPSEPRDSAVYFCASGLGGGTGEQYFGPGTRLTVT.

V and J are TRBV24-1 and TRBJ1-1, with TRBD1 as a possible D gene (5 bases). Deletions cut 2 bases from V and 4 bases from J, with 7 bases between. The CDR3 length is 13 residues. Per germline, CDR1 KGHDR and CDR2 SFDVKD. The CDR3 region has the DNA TGTGCCACCAGTGATTCGGGGGTCACTGAAGCTTTCTTT. Amino acid sequence: CATSDSGVTEAFF.

The rearrangement joins TRBV14 to TRBJ2-1, with D perhaps TRBD2 (5 bases). Germline V lookup: CDR1 SGHDN, CDR2 FVKESK. The CDR3 has 16 amino acids. V was clipped by 0 bases and J by 5 bases, with 14 bases between them. DNA for the CDR3: TGTGCCAGCAGCCAAGATCTACCGGGGTCGAACAATGAGCAGTTCTTC. This gives the protein CASSQDLPGSNNEQFF.